This paragraph covers one T cell receptor beta chain sequence. The data are from a study of blood T cell repertoires in COVID-19. Study-wide background: COVID-19 samples, acute and convalescent, were from the United States, Italy and Spain. PBMCs, B-cell-depleted T cells, or T cells provided the cDNA or gDNA that made up the material.

V gave up 6 bases and J gave up 4 bases, with 9 bases separating them. This CDR3 has 12 amino acids. CDR1 and CDR2 (germline): SNHLY, FYNNEI. As originally analysed: Reference gene primer amplification in the assay estimated nucleated cell counts. Profiled with immunoSEQ multiplex PCR; TCRdb holds only in-frame clones, not every one. V and J calls and clone size follow that table, whereas D and trimming were derived from the DNA. The data show over 95,000 clones, approximately 80% seen once. The sample taken for sequencing was peripheral blood. The sequence was collected from a woman between 35 and 50 years old with acute or convalescent COVID-19. V is TRBV2 and J is TRBJ1-2, with D hard to call. This chain's CDR3 is CASRLDSYGYTF. CDR3 in DNA: TGTGCCAGCAGGTTGGACTCCTATGGCTACACCTTC.